This T cell receptor beta chain was profiled in a study of cytomegalovirus exposure and HLA in healthy donors. With regard to this clone: Its antigen is not identified.

Sequenced by immunoSEQ multiplex PCR; TCRdb stores in-frame clones only, minus some. Of 150,000 to 200,000 clones listed, about 85% are singletons. Overall study findings and caveats: Investigators reported 150 to 200 TCR beta chains as tied to cytomegalovirus. The classifier reportedly diagnosed cytomegalovirus status with high sensitivity and specificity. Some public TCRs appeared in many individuals, while most sequences were rare.

This clonotype was obtained from a man in his thirties or forties in good health and CMV-seropositive. Input material: PBMCs.

DNA for the CDR3: TGTGCCAGCAGGGCAGGGGGCGCGCGGAATCAGCCCCAGCATTTT. It specifies CASRAGGARNQPQHF. V and J are TRBV7-8 and TRBJ1-5; 8 positions match TRBD1. The junction had 8 bases not matched to a gene; V was cut back by 6 bases and J by 4 bases. CDR3 size: 15 residues. CDR1 and CDR2 (germline): SGHVS, FQNEAQ.